The T cell receptor beta chain under discussion was sequenced for a study of blood T cells in healthy people across ages. Study-wide results and limits: Diversity estimates from one million T cells were considered underestimates. Samples with more naive T cells showed higher observed beta diversity. Age brought a roughly linear fall in TCR beta diversity measured per million T cells.

The CDR3 spans 15 residues. From germline, CDR1 is SGHTA and CDR2 FQGNSA. V dropped 2 bases and J dropped 2 bases, with 10 bases sitting between them. The second PCR ran roughly 6 to 12 cycles with a sample-barcoded 5' primer and J-beta primers. Sequencing yielded, for each sample, at least 2.5 million paired-end reads carrying CDR3. TCRdb processed the 5' RACE reads anew with MiXCR; each CDR3 protein has one entry. The sample includes over 1,500,000 distinct CDR3 sequences, roughly 43% of them seen just once. The sample holds a few counts of this clonotype. Its antigen is not identified. The chain recombines TRBV7-2 with TRBJ1-5; possibly TRBD1 for D (5 bases). Sequencing used blood. The source is a human donor in good health. The CDR3 DNA is TGTGCCAGCAGCTTATCCGGGACCGGCAATCAGCCCCAGCATTTT. This translates into CASSLSGTGNQPQHF.